The 11 T cell receptor beta chains listed next were all sequenced from one sample in a study of cytomegalovirus exposure and HLA in healthy donors. PCR was performed using 60 Vbeta and 13 Jbeta primers. Profiling relied on immunoSEQ multiplex PCR, and the TCRdb table lists in-frame clones only, not all of them. The table includes around 130,000 clones, around 80% detected once. Sequenced material: PBMCs. Receptors were obtained from a man aged 25-45 years in good health and CMV-seronegative.

The chain carries TRBV18 and TRBJ1-4; 7 bases map to TRBD1. The germline CDR1 and CDR2 sequences are KGHSH and LQKENI. This CDR3 is 15 amino acids long. V lost 3 bases to trimming and J lost 4 bases; unmatched junction nucleotides: 5. The CDR3 DNA sequence: TGTGCCAGCTCACCTCTGGGACAGAGTAATGAAAAACTGTTTTTT. It codes for CASSPLGQSNEKLFF.

The V call is TRBV28, the J call TRBJ2-3; TRBD1 agrees at 7 bases. Germline CDR1 MDHEN, CDR2 SYDVKM. This CDR3 contains 14 residues. V shed 3 bases, J shed 6 bases, and the junction held 6 bases outside the gene matches. CDR3 in DNA: TGTGCCAGCAGTTTTAACAGGGGTGGGGATACGCAGTATTTT. Residues: CASSFNRGGDTQYF.

The chain is built from TRBV6-5 and TRBJ1-2, with D perhaps TRBD1 (6 bases). Germline V lookup: CDR1 MNHEY, CDR2 SVGAGI. The germline V and J ends were trimmed by 2 bases and 3 bases, with 7 bases remaining between them. The CDR3 loop spans 13 amino acids. This CDR3 is CASSYGQYYGYTF. The CDR3 DNA reads TGTGCCAGCAGTTACGGACAGTACTATGGCTACACCTTC.

The chain combines TRBV5-1 with TRBJ2-1, with 13 bases matching TRBD2. This CDR3 region has 16 residues. CDR1 SGHRS and CDR2 YFSETQ come from the germline V gene. V lost 0 bases, J lost 9 bases, and 6 bases stayed unmatched. CDR3 amino acids: CASSLGLAGGGSEQFF. CDR3 sequence (DNA): TGCGCCAGCAGCTTGGGACTAGCGGGGGGAGGGAGTGAGCAGTTCTTC. Variable domain in full (rest from reference TRBV5-1 and TRBJ2-1): KAGVTQTPRYLIKTRGQQVTLSCSPISGHRSVSWYQQTPGQGLQFLFEYFSETQRNKGNFPGRFSGRQFSNSRSEMNVSTLELGDSALYLCASSLGLAGGGSEQFFGPGTRLTVL.

The chain links TRBV7-2 to TRBJ2-3, with a tentative D call TRBD1 (6 bases). Looked up from germline, CDR1 is SGHTA and CDR2 is FQGNSA. The CDR3 is 15 amino acids. V lost 5 bases and J 0 bases, leaving 12 bases between the germline ends. The DNA for the CDR3 is TGTGCCAGCAGCCGTGTCACAGGGAGCACAGATACGCAGTATTTT. Translation: CASSRVTGSTDTQYF.

CDR3 in amino acids: CAWSERRKDTEAFF. CDR3 sequence (DNA): TGTGCCTGGAGTGAAAGGAGGAAGGACACTGAAGCTTTCTTT. The chain recombines TRBV30 with TRBJ1-1; D gene unclear. The CDR3 contains 14 residues. Germline V gene lookup returns CDR1 GTSNPN and CDR2 SVGIG (reference sequence). V lost 1 base and J lost 3, with 12 bases in between.

The chain employs TRBV7-3 and TRBJ2-1; 7 bases line up with TRBD1. CDR1 is SGHTA, CDR2 FQGTGA, per germline. CDR3 length equals 13 residues. V shed 1 base, J shed 12 bases, and the junction held 6 bases outside the gene matches. CDR3 sequence (DNA): TGTGCCAGCAGCTTAATGCCGAGGGACAGGCAGTTCTTC. Translating gives CASSLMPRDRQFF.

The CDR3 nucleotides read TGCGCCAGCAGCCAAAGGGGACAGGGGGCCCCCCATAGCAATCAGCCCCAGCATTTT. Amino acid sequence: CASSQRGQGAPHSNQPQHF. The rearrangement links TRBV4-1 to TRBJ1-5, with TRBD1 matching over 12 bases. The CDR3 length is 19 residues. Germline loops: CDR1 MGHRA, CDR2 YSYEKL. J gave up 0 bases and V 2 bases, and 8 bases lay outside the gene matches.

This rearrangement joins TRBV13 to TRBJ1-1; unclear D gene. The V gene's germline CDR1 is PRHDT and CDR2 FYEKMQ (reference sequence). The CDR3 runs 15 residues. V gave up 5 bases and J gave up 5 bases, with 18 bases separating them. This chain's CDR3 is CASSPRPRGWTEAFF. The CDR3 DNA reads as TGTGCCAGCAGCCCACGCCCGCGGGGTTGGACTGAAGCTTTCTTT.

V usage is TRBV6-5 and J usage is TRBJ1-5, with unresolved D. V was clipped by 0 bases and J by 6 bases, with 6 bases between them. Looked up from germline, CDR1 is MNHEY and CDR2 is SVGAGI. The CDR3 extends over 13 amino acids. The CDR3 loop is CASSYSRFQPQHF. CDR3 nucleotide sequence: TGTGCCAGCAGTTACTCGAGATTTCAGCCCCAGCATTTT.

The V call is TRBV7-2, the J call TRBJ2-3; 13 bases fit TRBD2. Germline lookup yields CDR1 SGHTA and CDR2 FQGNSA. The CDR3 loop spans 18 amino acids. Losses at the gene ends were 0 bases for V and 1 base for J; bases not matched to a gene: 4. The CDR3 region has the DNA TGTGCCAGCAGCTTAGCGCTAGGACTAGCGGGAGGCACAGATACGCAGTATTTT. Translation: CASSLALGLAGGTDTQYF.